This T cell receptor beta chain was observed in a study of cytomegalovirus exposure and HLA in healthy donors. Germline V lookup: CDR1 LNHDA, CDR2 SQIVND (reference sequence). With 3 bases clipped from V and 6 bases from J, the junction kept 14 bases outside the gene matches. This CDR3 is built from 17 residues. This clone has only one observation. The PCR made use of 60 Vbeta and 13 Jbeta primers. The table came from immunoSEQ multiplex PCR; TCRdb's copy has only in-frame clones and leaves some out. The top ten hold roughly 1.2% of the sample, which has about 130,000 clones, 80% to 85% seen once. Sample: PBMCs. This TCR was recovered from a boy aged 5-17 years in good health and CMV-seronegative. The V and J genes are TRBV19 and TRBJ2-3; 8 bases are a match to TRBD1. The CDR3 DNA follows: TGTGCCAGTAGTATGGTTCCTGACAGGGGTCTTTCGGATACGCAGTATTTT. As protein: CASSMVPDRGLSDTQYF.